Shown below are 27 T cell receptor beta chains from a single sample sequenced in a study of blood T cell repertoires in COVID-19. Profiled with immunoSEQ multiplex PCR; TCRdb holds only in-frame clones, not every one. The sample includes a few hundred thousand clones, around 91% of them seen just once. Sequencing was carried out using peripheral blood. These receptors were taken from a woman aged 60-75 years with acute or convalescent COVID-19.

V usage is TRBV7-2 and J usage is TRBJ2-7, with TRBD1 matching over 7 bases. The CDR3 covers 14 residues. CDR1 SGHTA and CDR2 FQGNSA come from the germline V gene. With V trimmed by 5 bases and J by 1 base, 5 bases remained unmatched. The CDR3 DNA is TGTGCCAGCAGCCCCGCAGGGGGATCCTACGAGCAGTACTTC. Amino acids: CASSPAGGSYEQYF.

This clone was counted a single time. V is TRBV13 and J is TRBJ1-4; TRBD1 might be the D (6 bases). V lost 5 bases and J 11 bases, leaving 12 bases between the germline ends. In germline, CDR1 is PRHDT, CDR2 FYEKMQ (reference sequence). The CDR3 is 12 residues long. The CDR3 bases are TGTGCCAGCAGCCCCGGGAGGGGGAAACTGTTTTTT. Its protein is CASSPGRGKLFF.

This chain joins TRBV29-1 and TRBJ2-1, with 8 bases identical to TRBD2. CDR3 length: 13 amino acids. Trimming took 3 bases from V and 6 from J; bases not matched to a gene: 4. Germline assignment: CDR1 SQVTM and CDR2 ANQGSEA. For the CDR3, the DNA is TGCAGCGTTGACGGGGGGGGGCTCAATGAGCAGTTCTTC. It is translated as CSVDGGGLNEQFF.

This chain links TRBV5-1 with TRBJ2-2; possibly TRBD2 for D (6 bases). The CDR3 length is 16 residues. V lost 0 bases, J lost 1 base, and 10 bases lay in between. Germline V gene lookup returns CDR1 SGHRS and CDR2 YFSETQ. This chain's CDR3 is CASSLGGTVNTGELFF. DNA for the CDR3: TGCGCCAGCAGCTTGGGGGGGACTGTGAACACCGGGGAGCTGTTTTTT. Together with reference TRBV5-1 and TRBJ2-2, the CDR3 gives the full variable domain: KAGVTQTPRYLIKTRGQQVTLSCSPISGHRSVSWYQQTPGQGLQFLFEYFSETQRNKGNFPGRFSGRQFSNSRSEMNVSTLELGDSALYLCASSLGGTVNTGELFFGEGSRLTVL.

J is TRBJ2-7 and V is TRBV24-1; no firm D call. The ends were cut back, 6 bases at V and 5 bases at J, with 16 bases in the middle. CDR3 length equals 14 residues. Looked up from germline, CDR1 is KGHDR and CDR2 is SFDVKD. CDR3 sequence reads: CATSPGSVYDEQYF. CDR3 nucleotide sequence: TGTGCCACCAGTCCCGGCAGCGTGTACGACGAGCAGTACTTC.

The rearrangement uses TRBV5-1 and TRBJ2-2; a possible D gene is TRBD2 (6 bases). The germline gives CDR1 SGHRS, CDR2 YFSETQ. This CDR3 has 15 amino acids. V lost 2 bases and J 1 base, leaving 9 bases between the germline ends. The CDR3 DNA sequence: TGCGCCAGCAGCTTTGGAGGGCAGAACACCGGGGAGCTGTTTTTT. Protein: CASSFGGQNTGELFF.

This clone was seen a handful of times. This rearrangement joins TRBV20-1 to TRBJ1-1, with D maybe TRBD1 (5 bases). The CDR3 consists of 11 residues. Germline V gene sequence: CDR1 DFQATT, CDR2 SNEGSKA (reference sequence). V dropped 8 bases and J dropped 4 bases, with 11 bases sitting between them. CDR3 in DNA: TGCAGTCTGAGTAGGGGCACTGAAGCTTTCTTT. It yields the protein CSLSRGTEAFF.

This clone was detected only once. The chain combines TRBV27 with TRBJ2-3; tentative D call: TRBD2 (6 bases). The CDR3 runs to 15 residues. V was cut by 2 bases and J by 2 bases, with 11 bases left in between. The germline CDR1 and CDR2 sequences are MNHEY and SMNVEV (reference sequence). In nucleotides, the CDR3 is TGTGCCAGCAGTTTAACGGCGGGGAACACAGATACGCAGTATTTT. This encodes CASSLTAGNTDTQYF.

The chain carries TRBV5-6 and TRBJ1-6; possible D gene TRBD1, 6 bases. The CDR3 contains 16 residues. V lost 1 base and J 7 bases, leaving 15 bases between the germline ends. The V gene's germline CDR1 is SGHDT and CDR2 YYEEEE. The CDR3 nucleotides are TGTGCCAGCAGCTTGACCGCGGGGGCGGCCAATTCACCCCTCCACTTT. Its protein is CASSLTAGAANSPLHF.

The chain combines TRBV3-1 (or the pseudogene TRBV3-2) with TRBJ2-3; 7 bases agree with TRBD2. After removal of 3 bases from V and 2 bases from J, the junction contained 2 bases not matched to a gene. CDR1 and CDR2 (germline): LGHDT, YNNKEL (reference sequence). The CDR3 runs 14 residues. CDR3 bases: TGTGCCAGCAGCCAGGGACTAATCACAGATACGCAGTATTTT. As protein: CASSQGLITDTQYF.

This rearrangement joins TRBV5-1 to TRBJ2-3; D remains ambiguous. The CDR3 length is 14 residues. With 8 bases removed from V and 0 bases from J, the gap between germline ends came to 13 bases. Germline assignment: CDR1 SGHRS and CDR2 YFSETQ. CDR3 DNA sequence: TGCGCCAGTACTGACACTTTTAGCACAGATACGCAGTATTTT. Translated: CASTDTFSTDTQYF. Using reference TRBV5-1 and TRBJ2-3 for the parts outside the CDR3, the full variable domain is KAGVTQTPRYLIKTRGQQVTLSCSPISGHRSVSWYQQTPGQGLQFLFEYFSETQRNKGNFPGRFSGRQFSNSRSEMNVSTLELGDSALYLCASTDTFSTDTQYFGPGTRLTVL.

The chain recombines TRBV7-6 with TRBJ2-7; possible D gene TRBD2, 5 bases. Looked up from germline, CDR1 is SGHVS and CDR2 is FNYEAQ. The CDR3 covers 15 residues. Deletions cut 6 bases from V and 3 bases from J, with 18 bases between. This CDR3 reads CASRRNSGEYYEQYF. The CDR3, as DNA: TGTGCCAGCAGGCGGAACTCCGGGGAGTACTACGAGCAGTACTTC.

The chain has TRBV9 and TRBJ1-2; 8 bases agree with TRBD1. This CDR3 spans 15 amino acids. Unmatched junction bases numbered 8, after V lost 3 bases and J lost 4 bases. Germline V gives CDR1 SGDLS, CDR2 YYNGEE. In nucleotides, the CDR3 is TGTGCCAGCAGCGCCGGGACAGGAATCGCCTATGGCTACACCTTC. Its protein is CASSAGTGIAYGYTF.

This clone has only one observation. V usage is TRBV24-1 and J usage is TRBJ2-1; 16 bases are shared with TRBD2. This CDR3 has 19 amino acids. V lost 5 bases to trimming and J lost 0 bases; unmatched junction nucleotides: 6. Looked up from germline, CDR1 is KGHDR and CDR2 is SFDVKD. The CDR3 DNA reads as TGTGCCACCAGTGGCGGGGGACTAGCGGGAGGGAGCTCCTACAATGAGCAGTTCTTC. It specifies CATSGGGLAGGSSYNEQFF.

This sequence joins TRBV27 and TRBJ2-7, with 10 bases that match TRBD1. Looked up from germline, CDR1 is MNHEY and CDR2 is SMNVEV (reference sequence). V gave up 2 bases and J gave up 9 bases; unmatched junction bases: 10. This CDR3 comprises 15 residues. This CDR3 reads CASSLTRDRGPRQYF. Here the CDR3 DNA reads TGTGCCAGCAGTTTAACCCGGGACAGGGGCCCCCGGCAGTACTTC.

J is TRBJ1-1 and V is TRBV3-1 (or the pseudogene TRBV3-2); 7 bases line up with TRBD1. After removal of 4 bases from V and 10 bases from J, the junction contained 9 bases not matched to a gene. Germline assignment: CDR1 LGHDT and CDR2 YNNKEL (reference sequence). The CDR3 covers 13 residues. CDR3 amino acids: CASSLEGALGAFF. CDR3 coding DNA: TGTGCCAGCAGCCTGGAGGGGGCGCTTGGAGCTTTCTTT.

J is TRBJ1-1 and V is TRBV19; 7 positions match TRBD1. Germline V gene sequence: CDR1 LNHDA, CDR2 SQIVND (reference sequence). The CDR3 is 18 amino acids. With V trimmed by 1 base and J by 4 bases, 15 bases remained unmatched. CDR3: CASSIGLRTGKGGTEAFF. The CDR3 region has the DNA TGTGCCAGTAGTATAGGTCTTAGGACAGGTAAAGGAGGCACTGAAGCTTTCTTT.

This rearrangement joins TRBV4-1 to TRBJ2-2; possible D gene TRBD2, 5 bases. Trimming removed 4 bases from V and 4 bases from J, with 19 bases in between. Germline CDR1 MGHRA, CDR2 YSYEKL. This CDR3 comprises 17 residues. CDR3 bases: TGCGCCAGCAGCCCCAAAGAGGGTCTACTGTTCACCGGGGAGCTGTTTTTT. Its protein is CASSPKEGLLFTGELFF.

The CDR3 spells CASSLGTGLANTIYF. The CDR3 nucleotides read TGTGCCAGCAGTCTCGGGACAGGGTTGGCAAACACCATATATTTT. The chain links TRBV28 to TRBJ1-3; 9 nucleotides match TRBD1. Germline V gene sequence: CDR1 MDHEN, CDR2 SYDVKM. J gave up 6 bases and V 5 bases, and 8 bases lay outside the gene matches. This CDR3 comprises 15 residues.

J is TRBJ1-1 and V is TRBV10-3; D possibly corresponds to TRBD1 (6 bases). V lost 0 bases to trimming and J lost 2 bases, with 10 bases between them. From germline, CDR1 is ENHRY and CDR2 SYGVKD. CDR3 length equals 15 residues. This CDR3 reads CAISESLGANTEAFF. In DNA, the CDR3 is TGTGCCATCAGTGAGTCTTTGGGGGCTAACACTGAAGCTTTCTTT.

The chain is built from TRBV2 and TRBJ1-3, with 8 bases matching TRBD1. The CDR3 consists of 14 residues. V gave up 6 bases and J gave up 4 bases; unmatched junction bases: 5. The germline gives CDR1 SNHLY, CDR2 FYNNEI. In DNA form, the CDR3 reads TGTGCCAGCAGGGCAGGGGGCGCGGGAAACACCATATATTTT. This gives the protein CASRAGGAGNTIYF.

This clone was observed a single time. The CDR3 protein is CASSESWTSGGFSYNEQFF. In DNA form, the CDR3 reads TGTGCCAGCAGTGAATCCTGGACTAGCGGGGGTTTCTCCTACAATGAGCAGTTCTTC. The chain links TRBV6-1 to TRBJ2-1; 13 bases map to TRBD2. The germline CDR1 and CDR2 sequences are MNHNS and SASEGT. Trimming removed 2 bases from V and 0 bases from J; junction bases left unmatched: 7. The CDR3 covers 19 residues.

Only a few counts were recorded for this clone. CDR3 residues: CASRQGANYGYTF. CDR3 DNA: TGTGCCAGCCGACAGGGGGCTAACTATGGCTACACCTTC. This rearrangement joins TRBV28 to TRBJ1-2; the match to TRBD1 covers 9 bases. This CDR3 contains 13 residues. Germline CDR1 reads MDHEN; CDR2 reads SYDVKM. J was trimmed by 0 bases and V by 8 bases; bases with no gene match: 1.

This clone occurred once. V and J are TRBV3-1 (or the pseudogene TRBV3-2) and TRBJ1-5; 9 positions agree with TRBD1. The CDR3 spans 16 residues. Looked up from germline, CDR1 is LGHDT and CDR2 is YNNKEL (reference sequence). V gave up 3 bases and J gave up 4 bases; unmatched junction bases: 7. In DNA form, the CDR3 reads TGTGCCAGCAGCCACGAACGGACAGGGGTTAATCAGCCCCAGCATTTT. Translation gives CASSHERTGVNQPQHF.

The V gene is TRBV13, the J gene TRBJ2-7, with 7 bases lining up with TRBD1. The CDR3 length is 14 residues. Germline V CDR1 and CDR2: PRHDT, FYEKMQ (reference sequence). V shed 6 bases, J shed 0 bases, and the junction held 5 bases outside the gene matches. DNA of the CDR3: TGTGCCAGCAGAAGGACAGGCTCCTCCTACGAGCAGTACTTC. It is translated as CASRRTGSSYEQYF.

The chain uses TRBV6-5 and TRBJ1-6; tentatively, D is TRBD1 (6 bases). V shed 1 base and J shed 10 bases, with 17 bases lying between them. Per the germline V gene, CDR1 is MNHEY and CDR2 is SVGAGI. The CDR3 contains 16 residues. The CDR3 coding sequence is TGTGCCAGCAGTTACTACCCGGGAAGGGGGAACTCACCCCTCCACTTT. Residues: CASSYYPGRGNSPLHF.

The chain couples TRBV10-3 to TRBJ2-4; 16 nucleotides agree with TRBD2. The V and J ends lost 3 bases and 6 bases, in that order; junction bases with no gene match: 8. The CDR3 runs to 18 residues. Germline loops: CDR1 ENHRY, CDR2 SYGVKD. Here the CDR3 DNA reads TGTGCCATCAGTGACGATGGGACTAGCGGGGGGGCCCTAAACATTCAGTACTTC. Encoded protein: CAISDDGTSGGALNIQYF.